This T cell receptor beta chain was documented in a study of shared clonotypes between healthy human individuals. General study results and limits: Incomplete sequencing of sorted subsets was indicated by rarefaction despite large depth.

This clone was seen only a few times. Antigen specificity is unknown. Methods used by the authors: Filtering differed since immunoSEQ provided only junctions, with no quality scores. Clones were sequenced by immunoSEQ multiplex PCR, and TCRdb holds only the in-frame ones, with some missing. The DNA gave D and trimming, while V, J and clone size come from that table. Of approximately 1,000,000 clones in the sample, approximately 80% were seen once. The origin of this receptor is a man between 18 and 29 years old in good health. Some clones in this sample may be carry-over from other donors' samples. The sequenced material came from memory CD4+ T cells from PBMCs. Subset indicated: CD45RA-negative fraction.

The CDR3 reads CASSEVRTVGNEQFF. The CDR3 DNA follows: TGCGCCAGCAGTGAGGTGCGGACGGTGGGCAATGAGCAGTTCTTC. The chain carries TRBV10-1 and TRBJ2-1; D is unresolved. CDR1 and CDR2 (germline): WNHNN, SYGVQD (reference sequence). The CDR3 extends over 15 amino acids. V dropped 2 bases and J dropped 6 bases, with 14 bases sitting between them.